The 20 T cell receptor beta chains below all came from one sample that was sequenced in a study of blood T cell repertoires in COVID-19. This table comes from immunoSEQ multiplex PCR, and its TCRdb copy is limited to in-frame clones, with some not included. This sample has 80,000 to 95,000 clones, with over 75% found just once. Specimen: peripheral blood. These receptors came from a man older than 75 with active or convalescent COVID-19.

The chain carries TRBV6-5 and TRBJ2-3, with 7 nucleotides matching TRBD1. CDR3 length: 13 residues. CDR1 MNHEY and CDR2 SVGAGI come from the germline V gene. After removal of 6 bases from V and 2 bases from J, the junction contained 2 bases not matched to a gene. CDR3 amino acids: CASRGQHTDTQYF. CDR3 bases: TGTGCCAGCAGGGGACAGCACACAGATACGCAGTATTTT.

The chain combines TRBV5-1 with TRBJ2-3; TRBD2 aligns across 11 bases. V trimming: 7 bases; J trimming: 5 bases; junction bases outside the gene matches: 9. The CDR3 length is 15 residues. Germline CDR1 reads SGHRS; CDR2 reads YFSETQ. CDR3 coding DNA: TGCGCCAGCCGGGCTAGCGGGGGGCAGGGAGATACGCAGTATTTT. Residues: CASRASGGQGDTQYF.

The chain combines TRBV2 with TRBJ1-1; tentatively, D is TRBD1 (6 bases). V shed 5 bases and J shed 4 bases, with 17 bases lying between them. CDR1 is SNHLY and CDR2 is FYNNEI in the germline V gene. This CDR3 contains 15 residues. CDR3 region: CASSLTGPRGTEAFF. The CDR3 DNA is TGTGCCAGCAGTCTCACAGGGCCCAGGGGCACTGAAGCTTTCTTT.

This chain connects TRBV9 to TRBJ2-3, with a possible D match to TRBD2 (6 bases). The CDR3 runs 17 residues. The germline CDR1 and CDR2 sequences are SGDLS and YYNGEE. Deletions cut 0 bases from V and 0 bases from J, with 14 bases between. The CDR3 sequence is CASSVAGTHTSTDTQYF. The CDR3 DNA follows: TGTGCCAGCAGCGTAGCGGGGACTCATACTAGCACAGATACGCAGTATTTT.

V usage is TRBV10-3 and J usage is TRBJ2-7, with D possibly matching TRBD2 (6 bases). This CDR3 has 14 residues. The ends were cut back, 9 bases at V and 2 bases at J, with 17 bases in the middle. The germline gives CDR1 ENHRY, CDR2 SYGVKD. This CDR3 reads CAISRAGQTYEQYF. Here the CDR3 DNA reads TGTGCCATTTCAAGAGCGGGTCAGACCTACGAGCAGTACTTC.

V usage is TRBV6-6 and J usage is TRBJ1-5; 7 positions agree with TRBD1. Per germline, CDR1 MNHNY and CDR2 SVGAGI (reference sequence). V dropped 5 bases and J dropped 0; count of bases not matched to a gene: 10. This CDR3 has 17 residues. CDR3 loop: CASSPRRQGNSNQPQHF. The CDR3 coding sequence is TGTGCCAGCAGTCCCCGCCGACAGGGAAATAGCAATCAGCCCCAGCATTTT.

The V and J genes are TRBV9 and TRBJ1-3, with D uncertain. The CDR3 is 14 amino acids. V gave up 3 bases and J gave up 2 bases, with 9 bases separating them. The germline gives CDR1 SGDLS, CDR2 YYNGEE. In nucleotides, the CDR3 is TGTGCCAGCAGCGCCCGGGGTGCTGGAAACACCATATATTTT. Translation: CASSARGAGNTIYF. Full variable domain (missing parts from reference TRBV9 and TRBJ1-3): DSGVTQTPKHLITATGQRVTLRCSPRSGDLSVYWYQQSLDQGLQFLIQYYNGEERAKGNILERFSAQQFPDLHSELNLSSLELGDSALYFCASSARGAGNTIYFGEGSWLTVV.

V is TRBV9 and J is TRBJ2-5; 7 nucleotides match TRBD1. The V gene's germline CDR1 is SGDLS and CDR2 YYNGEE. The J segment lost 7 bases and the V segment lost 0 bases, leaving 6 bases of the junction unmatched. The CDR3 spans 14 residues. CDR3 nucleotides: TGTGCCAGCAGCGTAGAGGGGGCAGGGGGGACCCAGTACTTC. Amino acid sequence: CASSVEGAGGTQYF. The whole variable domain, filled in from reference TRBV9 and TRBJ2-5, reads DSGVTQTPKHLITATGQRVTLRCSPRSGDLSVYWYQQSLDQGLQFLIQYYNGEERAKGNILERFSAQQFPDLHSELNLSSLELGDSALYFCASSVEGAGGTQYFGPGTRLLVL.

As DNA, the CDR3 is TGCGCCAGCAGCTGGGCGGGGGGACGGATGACGAACACTGAAGCTTTCTTT. Amino acid sequence: CASSWAGGRMTNTEAFF. V is TRBV5-1 and J is TRBJ1-1, with D possibly matching TRBD1 (5 bases). Germline V gene lookup returns CDR1 SGHRS and CDR2 YFSETQ. The CDR3 runs 17 residues. V gave up 3 bases and J gave up 1 base, with 19 bases separating them.

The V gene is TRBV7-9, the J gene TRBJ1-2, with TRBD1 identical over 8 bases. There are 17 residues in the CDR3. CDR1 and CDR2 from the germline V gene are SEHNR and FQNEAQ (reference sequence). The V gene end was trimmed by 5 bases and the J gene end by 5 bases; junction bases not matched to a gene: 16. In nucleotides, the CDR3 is TGTGCCAGCAGCGCAGGGACCGTTCGACAGGGGAATTATGGCTACACCTTC. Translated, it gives CASSAGTVRQGNYGYTF.

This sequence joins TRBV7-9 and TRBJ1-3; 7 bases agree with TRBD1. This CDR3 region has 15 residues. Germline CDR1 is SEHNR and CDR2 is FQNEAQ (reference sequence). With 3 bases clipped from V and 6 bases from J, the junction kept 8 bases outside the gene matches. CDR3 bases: TGTGCCAGCAGCTTCGGACAGGCGTCACAAAACACCATATATTTT. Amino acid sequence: CASSFGQASQNTIYF.

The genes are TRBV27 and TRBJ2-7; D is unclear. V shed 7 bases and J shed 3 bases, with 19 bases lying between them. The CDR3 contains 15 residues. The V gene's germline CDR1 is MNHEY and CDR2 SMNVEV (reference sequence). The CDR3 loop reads CASTLAPGGLYEQYF. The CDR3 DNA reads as TGTGCCAGCACGCTGGCCCCCGGCGGTCTCTACGAGCAGTACTTC.

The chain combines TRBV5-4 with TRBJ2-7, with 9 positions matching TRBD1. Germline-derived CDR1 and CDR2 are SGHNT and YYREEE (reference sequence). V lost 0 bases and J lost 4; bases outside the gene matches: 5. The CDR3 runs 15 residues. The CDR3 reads CASSLAGGQGYEQYF. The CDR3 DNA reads TGTGCCAGCAGCTTGGCGGGGGGACAGGGTTACGAGCAGTACTTC.

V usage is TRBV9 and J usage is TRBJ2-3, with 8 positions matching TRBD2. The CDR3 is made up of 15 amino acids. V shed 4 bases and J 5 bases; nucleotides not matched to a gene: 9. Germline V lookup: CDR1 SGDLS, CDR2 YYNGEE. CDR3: CASSPNGGAVDTQYF. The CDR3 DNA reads TGTGCCAGCAGCCCAAACGGGGGGGCGGTAGATACGCAGTATTTT.

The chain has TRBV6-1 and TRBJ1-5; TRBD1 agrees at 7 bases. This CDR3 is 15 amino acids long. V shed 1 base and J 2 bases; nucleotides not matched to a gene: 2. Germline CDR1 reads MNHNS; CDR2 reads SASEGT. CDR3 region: CASSEVTGGNQPQHF. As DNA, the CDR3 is TGTGCCAGCAGTGAAGTCACAGGGGGCAATCAGCCCCAGCATTTT.

Here the CDR3 reads CASRSDRAGSYEQYF. The CDR3 DNA reads as TGCGCCAGCAGATCGGACAGGGCGGGCTCCTACGAGCAGTACTTC. The chain uses TRBV5-1 and TRBJ2-7; 8 positions match TRBD1. This CDR3 contains 15 residues. After removal of 5 bases from V and 0 bases from J, the junction contained 7 bases not matched to a gene. Germline CDR1 reads SGHRS; CDR2 reads YFSETQ.

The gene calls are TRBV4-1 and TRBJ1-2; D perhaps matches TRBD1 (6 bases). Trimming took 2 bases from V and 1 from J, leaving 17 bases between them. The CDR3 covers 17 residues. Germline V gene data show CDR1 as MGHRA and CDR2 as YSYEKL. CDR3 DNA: TGCGCCAGCAGCCAATTAACAGGGATATGGGGTAACTATGGCTACACCTTC. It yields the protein CASSQLTGIWGNYGYTF.

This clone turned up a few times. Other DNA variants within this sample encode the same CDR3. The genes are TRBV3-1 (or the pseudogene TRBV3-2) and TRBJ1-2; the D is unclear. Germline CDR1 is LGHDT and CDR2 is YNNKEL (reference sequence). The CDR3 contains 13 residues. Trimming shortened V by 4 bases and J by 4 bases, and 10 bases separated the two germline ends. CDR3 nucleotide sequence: TGTGCCAGCAGCCTACGGGGATCCTATGGCTACACCTTC. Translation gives CASSLRGSYGYTF.

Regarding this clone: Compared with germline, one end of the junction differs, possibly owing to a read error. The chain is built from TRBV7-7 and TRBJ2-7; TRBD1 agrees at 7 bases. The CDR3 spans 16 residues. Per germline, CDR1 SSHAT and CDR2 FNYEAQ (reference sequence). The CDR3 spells CASSLDTQDRPYEQYF. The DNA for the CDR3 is TGTGCTAGCAGCTTAGACACTCAGGACAGGCCCTACGAGCAGTACTTC. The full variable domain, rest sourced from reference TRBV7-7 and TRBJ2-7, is GAGVSQSPRYKVTKRGQDVTLRCDPISSHATLYWYQQALGQGPEFLTYFNYEAQPDKSGLPSDRFSAERPEGSISTLTIQRTEQRDSAMYRCASSLDTQDRPYEQYFGPGTRLTVT.

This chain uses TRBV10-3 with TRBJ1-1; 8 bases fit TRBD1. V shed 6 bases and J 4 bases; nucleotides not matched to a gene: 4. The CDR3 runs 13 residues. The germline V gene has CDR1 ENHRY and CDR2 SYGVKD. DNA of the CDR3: TGTGCCATCAGGACAGGGGAGGGCACTGAAGCTTTCTTT. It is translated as CAIRTGEGTEAFF.